A selection of T cell receptor beta chains follows, all from one sample in a study of blood T cells in healthy people across ages. One entry per CDR3 protein results from TCRdb running MiXCR on the 5' RACE reads. The sample contains about 800,000 distinct CDR3 sequences, approximately 25% of which appear only once. The same data also went into a second study, on T cells of mothers and their children.

Sequencing was carried out using blood. The receptors come from a boy aged 5-17 years in good health. Each CDR3 is given with its conserved first and last residue. A D gene is named only where the DNA matches it firmly.

CDR3: CASSLGSIQGAEKLFF; J: TRBJ1-4; V: TRBV5-1; D: .
CDR3: CASSPSAGGFYEQYF; J: .; V: TRBV6-6; D: TRBD2
CDR3: CASSFSEETQYF; J: TRBJ2-5; V: TRBV12-3/TRBV12-4; D: .
CDR3: CASSYSEVTQYF; J: TRBJ2-5; V: TRBV6-6; D: .
CDR3: CSARERGSFLQETQYF; J: TRBJ2-5; V: TRBV20-1; D: TRBD2
CDR3: CASSASLGLSSYEQYF; J: .; V: TRBV7-9; D: .
CDR3: CASSQGAAVHEQYF; J: TRBJ2-7; V: TRBV4-1; D: .
CDR3: CASSLLTTGGEEKLFF; J: TRBJ1-4; V: TRBV7-2; D: TRBD1
CDR3: CASSSYREGKNIQYF; J: TRBJ2-4; V: TRBV27; D: .
CDR3: CASSPRATSGRALKNIQYF; J: TRBJ2-4; V: TRBV7-2; D: TRBD2
CDR3: CASSPQTGVNEQFF; J: TRBJ2-1; V: TRBV18; D: TRBD1
CDR3: CSATPDTNSYEQYF; J: TRBJ2-7; V: TRBV20-1; D: .
CDR3: CSARDPQTYEQYF; J: .; V: TRBV20-1; D: .
CDR3: CASRRTPGTGSPTDTQYF; J: TRBJ2-3; V: TRBV6-1; D: .
CDR3: CASSFGDGYEQYF; J: TRBJ2-7; V: TRBV19; D: .
CDR3: CATSVSSSGANVLTF; J: TRBJ2-6; V: TRBV24-1; D: .
CDR3: CSAEKGTEAFF; J: TRBJ1-1; V: TRBV20-1; D: .
CDR3: CASSPRDRRTDTQYF; J: TRBJ2-3; V: TRBV7-8; D: .
CDR3: CASSPGRQSGYTF; J: TRBJ1-2; V: TRBV7-3; D: .
CDR3: CASSLELNNEKLFF; J: TRBJ1-4; V: TRBV7-9; D: .
CDR3: CASSPRGGLETQYF; J: TRBJ2-5; V: TRBV4-3; D: .
CDR3: CSARQGRDIQYF; J: TRBJ2-4; V: TRBV29-1; D: .
CDR3: CASSQDLYWGEQFF; J: TRBJ2-1; V: TRBV14; D: .
CDR3: CASGRSLGEQYF; J: TRBJ2-7; V: TRBV6-2/TRBV6-3; D: .
CDR3: CSARRLALTDTQYF; J: TRBJ2-3; V: TRBV20-1; D: .
CDR3: CSTNPAGQTYEQYF; J: TRBJ2-7; V: TRBV20-1; D: .
CDR3: CASSLLERTQHF; J: TRBJ1-5; V: TRBV28; D: .
CDR3: CASTPSSGANVLTF; J: TRBJ2-6; V: TRBV2; D: .
CDR3: CASSLTGGGTYEQYF; J: TRBJ2-7; V: TRBV7-3; D: .
CDR3: CSASVPGPGGADTQYF; J: TRBJ2-3; V: TRBV20-1; D: TRBD2
CDR3: CASSFGGASSYNEQFF; J: TRBJ2-1; V: TRBV27; D: .
CDR3: CASSLVYLARAQYF; J: TRBJ2-5; V: TRBV12-3/TRBV12-4; D: .
CDR3: CAISEQGTGENEQYF; J: TRBJ2-7; V: TRBV10-3; D: TRBD1
CDR3: CASSLVGARGETQYF; J: TRBJ2-5; V: TRBV7-3; D: .
CDR3: CSAWRGSGELFF; J: TRBJ2-2; V: TRBV20-1; D: .
CDR3: CSALSWGTRTNSPLHF; J: TRBJ1-6; V: TRBV20-1; D: .
CDR3: CASSDRQAYNSPLHF; J: TRBJ1-6; V: TRBV7-6; D: .